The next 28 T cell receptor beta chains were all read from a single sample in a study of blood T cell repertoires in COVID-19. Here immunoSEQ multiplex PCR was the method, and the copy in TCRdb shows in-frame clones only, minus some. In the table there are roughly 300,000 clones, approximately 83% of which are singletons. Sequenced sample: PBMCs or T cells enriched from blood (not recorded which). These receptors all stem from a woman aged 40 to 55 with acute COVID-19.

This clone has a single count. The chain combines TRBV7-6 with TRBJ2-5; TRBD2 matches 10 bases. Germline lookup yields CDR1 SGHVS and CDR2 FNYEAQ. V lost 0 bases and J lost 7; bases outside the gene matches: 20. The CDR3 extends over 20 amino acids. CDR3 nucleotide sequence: TGTGCCAGCAGCTTAGCGCGGGGTGTAGCGGGAGGCCCCAGTTTAGGGACCCAGTACTTC. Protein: CASSLARGVAGGPSLGTQYF.

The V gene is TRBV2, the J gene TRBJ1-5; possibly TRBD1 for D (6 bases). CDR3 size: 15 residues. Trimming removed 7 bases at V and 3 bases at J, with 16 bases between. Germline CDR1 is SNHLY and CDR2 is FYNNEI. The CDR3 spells CASTPVDSNNQPQHF. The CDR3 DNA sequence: TGTGCCAGCACCCCCGTGGACAGTAACAATCAGCCCCAGCATTTT.

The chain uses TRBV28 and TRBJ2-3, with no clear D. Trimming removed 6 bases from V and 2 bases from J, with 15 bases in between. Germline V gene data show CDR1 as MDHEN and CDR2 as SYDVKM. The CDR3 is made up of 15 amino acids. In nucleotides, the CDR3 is TGTGCCAGCAGCCAACCCACATTGGCCACAGATACGCAGTATTTT. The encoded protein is CASSQPTLATDTQYF.

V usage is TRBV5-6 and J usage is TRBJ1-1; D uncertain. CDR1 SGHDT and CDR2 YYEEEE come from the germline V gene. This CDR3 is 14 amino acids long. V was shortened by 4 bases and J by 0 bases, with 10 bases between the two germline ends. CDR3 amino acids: CASSLAQLNTEAFF. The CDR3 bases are TGTGCCAGCAGCCTGGCACAGCTGAACACTGAAGCTTTCTTT. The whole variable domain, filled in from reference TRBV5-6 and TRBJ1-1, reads DAGVTQSPTHLIKTRGQQVTLRCSPKSGHDTVSWYQQALGQGPQFIFQYYEEEERQRGNFPDRFSGHQFPNYSSELNVNALLLGDSALYLCASSLAQLNTEAFFGQGTRLTVV.

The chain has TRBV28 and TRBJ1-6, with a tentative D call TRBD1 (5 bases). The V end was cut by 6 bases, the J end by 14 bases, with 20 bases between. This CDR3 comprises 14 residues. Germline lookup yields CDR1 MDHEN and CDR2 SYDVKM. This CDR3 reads CASRPSELQVALHF. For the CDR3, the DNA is TGTGCCAGCAGGCCCTCAGAACTACAGGTAGCCCTCCACTTT.

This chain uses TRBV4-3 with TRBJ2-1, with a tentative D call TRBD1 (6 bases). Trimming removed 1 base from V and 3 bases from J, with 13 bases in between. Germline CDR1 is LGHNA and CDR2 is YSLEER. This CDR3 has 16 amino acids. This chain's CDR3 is CASSQGLQGNYNEQFF. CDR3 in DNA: TGCGCCAGCAGCCAAGGGTTACAGGGTAACTACAATGAGCAGTTCTTC.

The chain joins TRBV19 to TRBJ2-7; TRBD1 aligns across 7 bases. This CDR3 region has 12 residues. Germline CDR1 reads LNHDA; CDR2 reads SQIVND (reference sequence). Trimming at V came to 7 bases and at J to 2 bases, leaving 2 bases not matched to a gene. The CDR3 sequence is CASKDRPYEQYF. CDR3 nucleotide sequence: TGTGCCAGTAAGGACAGGCCCTACGAGCAGTACTTC.

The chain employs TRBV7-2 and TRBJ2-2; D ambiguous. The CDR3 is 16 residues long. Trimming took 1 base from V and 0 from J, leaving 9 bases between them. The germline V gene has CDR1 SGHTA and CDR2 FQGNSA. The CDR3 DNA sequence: TGTGCCAGCAGCTTAGGTCTCCGGGCGAACACCGGGGAGCTGTTTTTT. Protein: CASSLGLRANTGELFF.

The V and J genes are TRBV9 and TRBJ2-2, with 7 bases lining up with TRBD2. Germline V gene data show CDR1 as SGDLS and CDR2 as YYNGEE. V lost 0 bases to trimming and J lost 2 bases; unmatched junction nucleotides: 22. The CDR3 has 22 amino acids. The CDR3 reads CASSVATWIQRDGGINTGELFF. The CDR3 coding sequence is TGTGCCAGCAGCGTAGCTACGTGGATTCAGCGGGATGGAGGGATCAACACCGGGGAGCTGTTTTTT.

The CDR3 DNA is TGTGCCAGCAAGATCGGGTCGGGTTCCTACAATGAGCAGTTCTTC. It specifies CASKIGSGSYNEQFF. The rearrangement joins TRBV5-5 to TRBJ2-1, with no clear D. CDR3 length equals 15 residues. V was clipped by 6 bases and J by 1 base, with 14 bases between them. Germline CDR1 SGHKS, CDR2 YYEKEE (reference sequence).

The CDR3 region is CASSPGATSYEQYF. As DNA, the CDR3 is TGTGCCAGCTCACCAGGGGCTACTTCCTACGAGCAGTACTTC. The chain uses TRBV18 and TRBJ2-7; possible D gene TRBD1, 5 bases. There are 14 residues in the CDR3. The V end was cut by 2 bases, the J end by 1 base, with 9 bases between. Per germline, CDR1 KGHSH and CDR2 LQKENI.

The CDR3 DNA is TGTGCCAGCAGCCGGGACAGGGGGTTTGGGACCACAGATACGCAGTATTTT. Its protein product is CASSRDRGFGTTDTQYF. The gene calls are TRBV7-9 and TRBJ2-3; 11 positions match TRBD1. The CDR3 extends over 17 amino acids. V was pared by 5 bases and J by 2 bases, with 9 bases of the junction left unmatched. CDR1 and CDR2 (germline): SEHNR, FQNEAQ (reference sequence).

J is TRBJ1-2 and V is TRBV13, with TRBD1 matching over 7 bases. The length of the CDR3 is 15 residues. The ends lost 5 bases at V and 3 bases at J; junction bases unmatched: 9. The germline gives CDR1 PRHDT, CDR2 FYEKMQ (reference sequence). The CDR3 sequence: CASSPHRGGDYGYTF. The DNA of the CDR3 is TGTGCCAGCAGCCCCCACAGGGGCGGGGACTATGGCTACACCTTC.

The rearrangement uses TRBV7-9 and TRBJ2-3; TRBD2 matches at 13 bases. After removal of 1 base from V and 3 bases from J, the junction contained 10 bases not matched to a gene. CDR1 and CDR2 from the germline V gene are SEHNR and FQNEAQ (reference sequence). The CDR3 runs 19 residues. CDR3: CASSLVLAGGLRWTDTQYF. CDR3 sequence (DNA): TGTGCCAGCAGCTTAGTACTAGCGGGAGGGCTTCGGTGGACAGATACGCAGTATTTT.

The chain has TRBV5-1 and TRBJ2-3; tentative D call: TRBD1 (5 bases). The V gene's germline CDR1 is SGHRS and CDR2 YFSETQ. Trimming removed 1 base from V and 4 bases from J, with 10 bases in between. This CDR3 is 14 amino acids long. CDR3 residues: CASSLPRDADTQYF. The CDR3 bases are TGCGCCAGCAGCTTGCCCAGGGATGCAGATACGCAGTATTTT.

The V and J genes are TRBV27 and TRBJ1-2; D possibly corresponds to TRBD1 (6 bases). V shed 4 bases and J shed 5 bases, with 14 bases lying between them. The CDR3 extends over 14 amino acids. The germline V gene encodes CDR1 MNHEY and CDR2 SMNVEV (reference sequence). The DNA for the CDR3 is TGTGCCAGCAGTTCGCAGGGGACGGGGTATGGCTACACCTTC. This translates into CASSSQGTGYGYTF.

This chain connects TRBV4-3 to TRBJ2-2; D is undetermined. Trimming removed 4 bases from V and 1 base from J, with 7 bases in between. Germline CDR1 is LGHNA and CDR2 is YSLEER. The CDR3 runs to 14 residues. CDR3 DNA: TGCGCCAGCAGCCTAGACTTGAACACCGGGGAGCTGTTTTTT. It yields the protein CASSLDLNTGELFF.

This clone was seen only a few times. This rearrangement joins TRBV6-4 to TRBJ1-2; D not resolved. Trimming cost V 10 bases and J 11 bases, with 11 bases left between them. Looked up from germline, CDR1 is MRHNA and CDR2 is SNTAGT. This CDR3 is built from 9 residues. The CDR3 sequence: CANPTVYTF. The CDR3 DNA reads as TGTGCCAACCCCACGGTTTACACCTTC.

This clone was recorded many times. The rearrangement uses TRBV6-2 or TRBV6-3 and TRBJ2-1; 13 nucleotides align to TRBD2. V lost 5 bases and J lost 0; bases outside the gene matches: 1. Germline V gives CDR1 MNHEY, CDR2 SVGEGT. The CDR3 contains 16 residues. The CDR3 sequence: CASSGLAGASYNEQFF. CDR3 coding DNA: TGTGCCAGCAGTGGACTAGCGGGGGCCTCCTACAATGAGCAGTTCTTC.

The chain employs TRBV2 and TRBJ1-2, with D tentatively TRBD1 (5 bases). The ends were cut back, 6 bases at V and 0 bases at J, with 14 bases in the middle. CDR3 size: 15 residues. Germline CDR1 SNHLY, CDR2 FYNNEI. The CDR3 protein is CASRPTENANYGYTF. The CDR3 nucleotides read TGTGCCAGCAGGCCGACAGAAAATGCTAACTATGGCTACACCTTC.

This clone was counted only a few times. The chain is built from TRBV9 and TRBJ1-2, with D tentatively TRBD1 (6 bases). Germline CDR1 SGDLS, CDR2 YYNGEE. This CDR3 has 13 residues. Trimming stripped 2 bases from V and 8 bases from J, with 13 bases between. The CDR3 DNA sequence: TGTGCCAGCAGCGTCCAGTCGAGGGGGGGCTACACCTTC. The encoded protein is CASSVQSRGGYTF.

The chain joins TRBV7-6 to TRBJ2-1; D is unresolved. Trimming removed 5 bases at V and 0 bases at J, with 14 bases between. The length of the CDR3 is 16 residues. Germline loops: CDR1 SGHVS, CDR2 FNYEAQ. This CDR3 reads CASSLGDLNSYNEQFF. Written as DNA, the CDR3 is TGTGCCAGCAGCCTCGGCGACTTGAACTCCTACAATGAGCAGTTCTTC.

DNA of the CDR3: TGTGCCAGCAGTGTCAGGTGGGGGGGGCTGGGCAATGAGCAGTTCTTC. It specifies CASSVRWGGLGNEQFF. The rearrangement links TRBV9 to TRBJ2-1, with TRBD2 as a possible D gene (7 bases). The germline gives CDR1 SGDLS, CDR2 YYNGEE. Trimming took off 5 bases at V and 6 bases at J, with 21 bases between the two ends. The CDR3 is 16 residues long.

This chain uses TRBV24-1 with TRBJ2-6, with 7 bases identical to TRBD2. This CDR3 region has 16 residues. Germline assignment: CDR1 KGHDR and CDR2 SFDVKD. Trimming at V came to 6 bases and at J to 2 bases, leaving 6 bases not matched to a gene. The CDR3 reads CATSQAGITGANVLTF. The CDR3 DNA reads TGTGCCACCAGTCAAGCGGGAATTACTGGGGCCAACGTCCTGACTTTC.

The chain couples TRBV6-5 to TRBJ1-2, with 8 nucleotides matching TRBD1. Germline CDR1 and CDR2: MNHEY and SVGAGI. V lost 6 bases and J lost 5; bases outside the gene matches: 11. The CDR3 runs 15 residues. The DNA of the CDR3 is TGTGCCAGCAGGGGGGGACAGGCCTCAAAGTATGGCTACACCTTC. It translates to CASRGGQASKYGYTF.

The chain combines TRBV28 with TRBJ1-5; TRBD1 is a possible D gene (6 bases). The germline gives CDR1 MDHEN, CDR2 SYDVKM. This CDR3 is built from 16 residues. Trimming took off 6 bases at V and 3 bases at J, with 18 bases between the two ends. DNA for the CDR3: TGTGCCAGCAGCCGCATAGGGGGGGCATCCAATCAGCCCCAGCATTTT. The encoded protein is CASSRIGGASNQPQHF.

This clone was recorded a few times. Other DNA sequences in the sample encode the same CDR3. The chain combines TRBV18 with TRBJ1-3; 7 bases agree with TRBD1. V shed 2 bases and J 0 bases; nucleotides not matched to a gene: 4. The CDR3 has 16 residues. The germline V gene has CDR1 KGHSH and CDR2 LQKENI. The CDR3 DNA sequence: TGTGCCAGCTCACCAACGGGACAGAACTCTGGAAACACCATATATTTT. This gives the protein CASSPTGQNSGNTIYF.

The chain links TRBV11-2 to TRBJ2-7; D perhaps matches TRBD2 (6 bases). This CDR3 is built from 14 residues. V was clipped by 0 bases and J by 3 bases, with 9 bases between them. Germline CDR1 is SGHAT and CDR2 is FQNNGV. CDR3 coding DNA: TGTGCCAGCAGCTTAGAAGGGACTGTCTACGAGCAGTACTTC. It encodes CASSLEGTVYEQYF.